Sequencing of this TCR beta chain was carried out in a study of chemoradiotherapy in HPV16-positive cancers. This clone was counted once. V lost 5 bases to trimming and J lost 3 bases, with 10 bases between them. Germline V gene sequence: CDR1 SEHNR, CDR2 FQNEAQ (reference sequence). The CDR3 totals 13 residues. The protocol was immunoSEQ multiplex PCR, while the TCRdb copy is restricted to in-frame clones and leaves out a portion. The top ten clones hold around 4.4% of a sample with about 68,000 clones, around nine tenths of them seen once. The gene calls are TRBV7-9 and TRBJ1-2; a possible D gene is TRBD1 (6 bases). The material was blood, obtained from a patient who underwent chemoradiotherapy. This TCR was recovered from a human donor with HPV-associated anogenital cancer. Written as DNA, the CDR3 is TGTGCCAGCAGCCGGGACACGTACTATGGCTACACCTTC. It encodes CASSRDTYYGYTF. The full variable domain, its missing parts supplied by reference TRBV7-9 and TRBJ1-2, is DTGVSQNPRHKITKRGQNVTFRCDPISEHNRLYWYRQTLGQGPEFLTYFQNEAQLEKSRLLSDRFSAERPKGSFSTLEIQRTEQGDSAMYLCASSRDTYYGYTFGSGTRLTVV.